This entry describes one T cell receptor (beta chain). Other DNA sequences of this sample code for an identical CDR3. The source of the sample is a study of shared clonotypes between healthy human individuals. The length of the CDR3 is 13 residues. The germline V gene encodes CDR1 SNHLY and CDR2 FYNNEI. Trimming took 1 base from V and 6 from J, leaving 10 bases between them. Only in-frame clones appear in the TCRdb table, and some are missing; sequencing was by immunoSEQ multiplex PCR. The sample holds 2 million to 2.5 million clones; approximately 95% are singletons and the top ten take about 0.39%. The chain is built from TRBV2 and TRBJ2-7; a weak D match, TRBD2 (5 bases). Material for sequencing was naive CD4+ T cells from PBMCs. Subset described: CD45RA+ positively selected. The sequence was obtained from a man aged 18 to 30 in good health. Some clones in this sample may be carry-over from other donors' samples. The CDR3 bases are TGTGCCAGCAGTGAAGGCCAAAGCGGCGAGCAGTACTTC. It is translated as CASSEGQSGEQYF.